This entry concerns a single TCR beta chain. Treatment of the sample: some 20 received Ad26.COV2.S at low or high dose, single or two shots; several received placebo; per-sample allocation not given. Sampling was done on day 63 after the first vaccine or placebo injection. The vaccine delivered Wuhan-strain SARS-CoV-2 spike through an Ad26 vector. The length of the CDR3 is 14 residues. CDR1 SNHLY and CDR2 FYNNEI come from the germline V gene. V was cut by 2 bases and J by 4 bases, with 9 bases left in between. The method was immunoSEQ multiplex PCR; TCRdb's version includes in-frame clones alone and lacks a portion of them. The data contain 450,000 to 550,000 clones, roughly nine tenths of them singletons. This entry belongs to a study of Ad26.COV2.S vaccination and SARS-CoV-2 variants. Overall study context: Each vaccinee took Ad26.COV2.S intramuscularly, once or twice 56 days apart.

The sample in question was peripheral blood, obtained in a trial of Ad26.COV2.S vaccine versus placebo. The rearrangement links TRBV2 to TRBJ1-3; D uncertain. The receptor was derived from a person aged 18-60 years who received the Ad26.COV2.S COVID-19 vaccine or a placebo. The CDR3 DNA is TGTGCCAGCAGTGAATTTAGAGTAGGAAACACCATATATTTT. It yields the protein CASSEFRVGNTIYF.